These T cell receptor beta chains were read from a single sample in a study of blood T cell repertoires in COVID-19. TCRdb keeps only in-frame clones here, not all; method: immunoSEQ multiplex PCR. This table holds 200,000 to 250,000 clones, approximately 77% found once. Sample: peripheral blood. These TCRs come from a woman older than 75 with acute or convalescent COVID-19. CDR3s include the opening cysteine and the closing phenylalanine or tryptophan. The D gene is left open where the match is weak. For some rows the clone size is stated as once, few or many, or as a class when expanded; others skip it.

V	size	J	D	CDR3	DNA
TRBV11-3	NA	TRBJ1-2	NA	CASSLDHAGYGYTF	TGTGCCAGCAGCTTAGATCACGCGGGCTATGGCTACACCTTC
TRBV6-5	NA	TRBJ1-2	TRBD1	CASQAGQGNYGYTF	TGTGCCAGCCAGGCGGGACAGGGAAACTATGGCTACACCTTC
TRBV7-2	NA	TRBJ2-3	NA	CASSLRRGGTDTQYF	TGTGCCAGCAGCTTACGGCGCGGGGGCACAGATACGCAGTATTTT
TRBV19	NA	TRBJ1-4	NA	CASTNFGRYERVFF	TGTGCCAGTACCAATTTCGGGCGTTACGAGAGGGTGTTTTTT
TRBV12-3/TRBV12-4	NA	TRBJ2-7	NA	CASSGHLIYEQYF	TGTGCCAGCAGCGGACATTTAATCTACGAGCAGTACTTC
TRBV19	NA	TRBJ1-1	NA	CASSIDDRGTEAFF	TGTGCCAGTAGTATAGACGACAGAGGCACTGAAGCTTTCTTT
TRBV25-1	NA	TRBJ1-2	NA	CASSEWAGNYGYTF	TGTGCCAGCAGTGAATGGGCTGGTAACTATGGCTACACCTTC
TRBV7-2	NA	TRBJ2-7	NA	CASSLGNRLYEQYF	TGTGCCAGCAGCTTAGGGAACAGGTTGTACGAGCAGTACTTC
TRBV4-3	NA	TRBJ2-7	TRBD1	CASSQDWTGNRYEQYF	TGCGCCAGCAGCCAAGATTGGACAGGGAATCGCTACGAGCAGTACTTC
TRBV5-1	few	TRBJ2-7	NA	CASSSQGTYEQYF	TGCGCCAGCAGCTCCCAGGGAACCTACGAGCAGTACTTC
TRBV5-1	NA	TRBJ2-3	NA	CASSLVPSSGGGTDTQYF	TGCGCCAGCAGCTTGGTGCCCTCTTCGGGGGGCGGCACAGATACGCAGTATTTT
TRBV7-2	NA	TRBJ1-1	NA	CASSLRLPALEAFF	TGTGCCAGCAGCTTAAGGTTGCCAGCGCTAGAAGCTTTCTTT
TRBV30	NA	TRBJ1-1	NA	CASPGSSAVGTEAFF	TGTGCCTCCCCGGGATCGAGCGCGGTGGGAACTGAAGCTTTCTTT
TRBV12-3/TRBV12-4	NA	TRBJ1-1	NA	CASTRSMNTEAFF	TGTGCCAGCACGAGGTCGATGAACACTGAAGCTTTCTTT
TRBV5-4	NA	TRBJ1-2	TRBD1	CASSPGTGDGYTF	TGTGCCAGCAGCCCCGGGACAGGGGATGGCTACACCTTC
TRBV2	NA	TRBJ2-2	NA	CASSEERSGELFF	TGTGCCAGCAGTGAAGAGCGGTCCGGGGAGCTGTTTTTT
TRBV9	NA	TRBJ2-1	TRBD2	CASSPQLAGGGYNEQFF	TGTGCCAGCAGCCCCCAGCTTGCGGGCGGGGGTTACAATGAGCAGTTCTTC
TRBV3-1/TRBV3-2	few	TRBJ1-1	NA	CASSQAQIKNTEAFF	TGTGCCAGCAGCCAAGCACAGATTAAGAACACTGAAGCTTTCTTT
TRBV3-1/TRBV3-2	NA	TRBJ1-3	TRBD1	CASSPRQGSSGNTIYF	TGTGCCAGCAGCCCACGACAGGGGAGCTCTGGAAACACCATATATTTT
TRBV7-9	NA	TRBJ1-1	TRBD1	CASSLAGTGALTEAFF	TGTGCCAGCAGCTTAGCAGGGACAGGGGCTCTCACTGAAGCTTTCTTT
TRBV5-1	NA	TRBJ2-5	NA	CASSPSRIYQETQYF	TGCGCCAGCAGCCCATCGCGGATTTACCAAGAGACCCAGTACTTC
TRBV7-2	NA	TRBJ1-2	NA	CASSPSPGAGYGYTF	TGTGCCAGCAGCCCAAGTCCAGGGGCCGGCTATGGCTACACCTTC
TRBV3-1/TRBV3-2	NA	TRBJ1-6	NA	CASSQVQTGDSPLHF	TGTGCCAGCAGCCAAGTACAGACCGGGGATTCACCCCTCCACTTT